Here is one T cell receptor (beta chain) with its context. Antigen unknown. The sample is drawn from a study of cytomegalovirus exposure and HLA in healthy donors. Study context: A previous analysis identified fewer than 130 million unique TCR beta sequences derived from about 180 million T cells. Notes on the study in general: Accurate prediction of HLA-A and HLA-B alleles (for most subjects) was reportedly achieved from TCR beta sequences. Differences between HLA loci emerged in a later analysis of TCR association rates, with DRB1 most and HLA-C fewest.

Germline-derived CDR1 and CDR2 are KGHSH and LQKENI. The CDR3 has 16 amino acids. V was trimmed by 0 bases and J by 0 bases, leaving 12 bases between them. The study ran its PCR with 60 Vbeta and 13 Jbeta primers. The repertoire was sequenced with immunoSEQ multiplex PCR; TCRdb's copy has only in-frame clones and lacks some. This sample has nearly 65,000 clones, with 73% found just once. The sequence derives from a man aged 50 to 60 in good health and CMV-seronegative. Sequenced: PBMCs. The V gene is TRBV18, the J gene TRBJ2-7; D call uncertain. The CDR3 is CASSPPGGFTSYEQYF. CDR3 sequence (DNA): TGTGCCAGCTCACCACCTGGCGGTTTTACCTCCTACGAGCAGTACTTC.